This TCR beta chain was identified in a study of cytomegalovirus exposure and HLA in healthy donors. Germline CDR1 SGHAT, CDR2 FQNNGV. The CDR3 covers 19 residues. J was trimmed by 0 bases and V by 3 bases; bases with no gene match: 8. 13 Jbeta primers and 60 Vbeta primers were used for the PCR. The table came from immunoSEQ multiplex PCR; TCRdb's copy has only in-frame clones and leaves some out. The sample yields under 150,000 clones, approximately 80% seen once. This chain uses TRBV11-2 with TRBJ2-2, with 12 bases aligning to TRBD2. This TCR was recovered from a girl aged 2-9 years in good health and CMV-seronegative. Input material: PBMCs. CDR3: CASSLIMGLAGPNTGELFF. CDR3 nucleotide sequence: TGTGCCAGCAGCTTGATTATGGGACTAGCGGGCCCGAACACCGGGGAGCTGTTTTTT.